What follows describes a single T cell receptor beta chain. Here immunoSEQ multiplex PCR was the method, and the copy in TCRdb shows in-frame clones only, minus some. The sample gives about 110,000 clones, 95% of which show up once; 0.67% is in the top ten. This sample is drawn from a study of cytomegalovirus exposure and HLA in healthy donors. The CDR3 contains 13 residues. Germline CDR1 reads SGHTA; CDR2 reads FQGTGA. V lost 2 bases to trimming and J lost 8 bases, with 10 bases between them. Separation from the approximately 720-subject first cohort characterized the roughly 120-subject validation cohort, to which the donors belonged.

The sequencing sample was made of PBMCs. This TCR was sampled from a woman younger than 30 in good health and CMV-seronegative. V is TRBV7-3 and J is TRBJ1-5; D perhaps matches TRBD1 (5 bases). CDR3 nucleotide sequence: TGTGCCAGCAGCTTAGGAGGGGTCGAGCCCCAGCATTTT. Translation: CASSLGGVEPQHF. Drawing the rest from reference TRBV7-3 and TRBJ1-5, the complete variable domain is GAGVSQTPSNKVTEKGKYVELRCDPISGHTALYWYRQSLGQGPEFLIYFQGTGAADDSGLPNDRFFAVRPEGSVSTLKIQRTERGDSAVYLCASSLGGVEPQHFGDGTRLSIL.